This passage covers 30 T cell receptor beta chains from one sample sequenced in a study of T cell clones after liver transplantation. Sequencing was performed with immunoSEQ multiplex PCR; in TCRdb, only in-frame clones are kept and a portion is missing. The data hold about 75,000 clones, with about 92% observed a single time. Sequences were derived from CD4+ T cells from blood, sampled before liver transplant. These receptors came from a human donor who received a liver transplant.

The rearrangement joins TRBV5-1 to TRBJ1-1, with 8 bases matching TRBD1. Germline V lookup: CDR1 SGHRS, CDR2 YFSETQ. The length of the CDR3 is 18 residues. The V gene end was trimmed by 5 bases and the J gene end by 0 bases; junction bases not matched to a gene: 15. CDR3 nucleotides: TGCGCCAGCAGGCCGTCCGGGACAGGAAAACAAATGAACACTGAAGCTTTCTTT. It is translated as CASRPSGTGKQMNTEAFF.

Turning to this clone: This CDR3 is also generated by other DNA sequences in the sample. This sequence joins TRBV5-1 and TRBJ1-2; perhaps TRBD1 as D (6 bases). The CDR3 has 15 residues. Trimming left V 0 bases short and J 4 bases short, with 13 bases between. Germline-derived CDR1 and CDR2 are SGHRS and YFSETQ. Written as DNA, the CDR3 is TGCGCCAGCAGCTTGGACAGGGAACCAAGCTATGGCTACACCTTC. Protein sequence: CASSLDREPSYGYTF.

The chain joins TRBV7-2 to TRBJ1-2; D remains unclear. There are 13 residues in the CDR3. V lost 1 base to trimming and J lost 7 bases, with 10 bases between them. Germline CDR1 reads SGHTA; CDR2 reads FQGNSA. Here the CDR3 reads CASSLVPEAGYTF. The DNA of the CDR3 is TGTGCCAGCAGCTTAGTTCCGGAAGCTGGCTACACCTTC.

This clone was observed a single time. The chain joins TRBV7-9 to TRBJ1-1; D perhaps matches TRBD1 (6 bases). The germline V and J ends were trimmed by 2 bases and 7 bases, with 11 bases remaining between them. CDR3 length equals 13 residues. CDR1 is SEHNR, CDR2 FQNEAQ, per germline (reference sequence). The chain's CDR3 is CASSLKATGEAFF. The CDR3 DNA follows: TGTGCCAGCAGCTTAAAAGCGACAGGTGAAGCTTTCTTT.

The chain has TRBV5-6 and TRBJ2-5, with D possibly TRBD1 on 6 matching bases. Trimming took 2 bases from V and 4 from J, leaving 9 bases between them. CDR3 length equals 13 residues. Germline loops: CDR1 SGHDT, CDR2 YYEEEE. CDR3 region: CASSFQGRETQYF. The DNA for the CDR3 is TGTGCCAGCAGCTTTCAGGGGAGAGAGACCCAGTACTTC.

The chain is built from TRBV7-2 and TRBJ1-1, with a tentative D call TRBD1 (6 bases). This CDR3 region has 14 residues. V lost 1 base and J 7 bases, leaving 13 bases between the germline ends. Germline CDR1 SGHTA, CDR2 FQGNSA. CDR3 sequence (DNA): TGTGCCAGCAGCTTAGTACAGGGAGGGGGTGAAGCTTTCTTT. Its translation: CASSLVQGGGEAFF.

CDR3 bases: TGTGCCAGCAGCTCGGGGACACCGGTCGACACTGAAGCTTTCTTT. It translates to CASSSGTPVDTEAFF. The rearrangement uses TRBV7-3 and TRBJ1-1, with D perhaps matching TRBD1 (6 bases). Trimming removed 4 bases from V and 3 bases from J, with 15 bases in between. The CDR3 is 15 amino acids. The germline gives CDR1 SGHTA, CDR2 FQGTGA. Looking up the rest from reference TRBV7-3 and TRBJ1-1 gives the full variable domain: GAGVSQTPSNKVTEKGKYVELRCDPISGHTALYWYRQSLGQGPEFLIYFQGTGAADDSGLPNDRFFAVRPEGSVSTLKIQRTERGDSAVYLCASSSGTPVDTEAFFGQGTRLTVV.

The CDR3 loop reads CASSFHVGPADTGELFF. The DNA for the CDR3 is TGTGCCAGCAGTTTCCATGTGGGCCCTGCGGACACCGGGGAGCTGTTTTTT. The chain has TRBV28 and TRBJ2-2, with D hard to call. V was shortened by 3 bases and J by 3 bases, with 17 bases between the two germline ends. The CDR3 contains 17 residues. CDR1 and CDR2 from the germline V gene are MDHEN and SYDVKM.

The J gene is TRBJ2-3, the V gene TRBV7-2, with TRBD2 identical over 8 bases. After removal of 5 bases from V and 1 base from J, the junction contained 5 bases not matched to a gene. CDR1 SGHTA and CDR2 FQGNSA come from the germline V gene. CDR3 length equals 15 residues. CDR3 sequence: CASSPVSGGTDTQYF. Written as DNA, the CDR3 is TGTGCCAGCAGCCCCGTTAGCGGGGGCACAGATACGCAGTATTTT.

To note about this clone: At one end the junction does not follow the germline gene, possibly because of a read error. V is TRBV6-5 and J is TRBJ2-3; possible D gene TRBD2, 6 bases. Germline lookup yields CDR1 MNHEY and CDR2 SVGAGI. CDR3 length equals 14 residues. The CDR3 sequence: CASTYGTGADTQYF. The DNA for the CDR3 is TGTGCCAGCACTTACGGGACGGGAGCAGATACGCAGTATTTT.

The V call is TRBV10-3, the J call TRBJ1-3; TRBD1 matches at 8 bases. This CDR3 has 15 residues. V shed 2 bases, J shed 3 bases, and the junction held 3 bases outside the gene matches. Per the germline V gene, CDR1 is ENHRY and CDR2 is SYGVKD. The CDR3 sequence: CAISEAGGYGNTIYF. The CDR3 bases are TGTGCCATCAGTGAGGCAGGGGGCTATGGAAACACCATATATTTT.

This rearrangement joins TRBV19 to TRBJ1-5, with 7 bases identical to TRBD1. Germline-derived CDR1 and CDR2 are LNHDA and SQIVND (reference sequence). The CDR3 consists of 13 residues. J lost 7 bases, V lost 3 bases, and 3 bases had no gene match. In nucleotides, the CDR3 is TGTGCCAGTAGTATTGACAGGGCCCAGCCCCAGCATTTT. Amino acids: CASSIDRAQPQHF. The full variable domain, in which reference TRBV19 and TRBJ1-5 provide the parts outside the CDR3, is DGGITQSPKYLFRKEGQNVTLSCEQNLNHDAMYWYRQDPGQGLRLIYYSQIVNDFQKGDIAEGYSVSREKKESFPLTVTSAQKNPTAFYLCASSIDRAQPQHFGDGTRLSIL.

The chain is built from TRBV7-9 and TRBJ1-2, with 7 bases aligning to TRBD1. The V gene end was trimmed by 0 bases and the J gene end by 2 bases; junction bases not matched to a gene: 6. The CDR3 has 16 amino acids. CDR1 SEHNR and CDR2 FQNEAQ come from the germline V gene (reference sequence). The CDR3 here is CASSLALSGGNYGYTF. In DNA, the CDR3 is TGTGCCAGCAGCTTAGCGTTGTCAGGGGGGAACTATGGCTACACCTTC.

The chain uses TRBV2 and TRBJ2-3; D remains unclear. Trimming removed 5 bases from V and 6 bases from J, with 18 bases in between. CDR1 is SNHLY, CDR2 FYNNEI, per germline. The CDR3 length is 15 residues. The chain's CDR3 is CASSLQAPSGDTQYF. CDR3 bases: TGTGCCAGCAGTTTACAAGCCCCCTCCGGTGATACGCAGTATTTT.

The chain is built from TRBV29-1 and TRBJ2-1; D is tentatively TRBD1 or TRBD2 (6 bases each). This CDR3 contains 12 residues. Germline V gene lookup returns CDR1 SQVTM and CDR2 ANQGSEA. With 6 bases removed from V and 14 bases from J, the gap between germline ends came to 20 bases. The CDR3 protein is CSVRDWDTGEFF. In DNA, the CDR3 is TGCAGCGTACGGGACTGGGACACCGGCGAGTTCTTC.

This chain uses TRBV9 with TRBJ2-4; TRBD1 matches at 8 bases. Trimming at V came to 0 bases and at J to 12 bases, leaving 8 bases not matched to a gene. The length of the CDR3 is 14 residues. Germline CDR1 SGDLS, CDR2 YYNGEE. The CDR3, as DNA: TGTGCCAGCAGCGTAGTAGCCGAGACAGGGGATCAGTACTTC. Translated, it gives CASSVVAETGDQYF.

A word on this clone: In the same sample, other DNA sequences code for this CDR3. The chain links TRBV11-3 to TRBJ2-7; the D is unclear. CDR1 and CDR2 from the germline V gene are SGHNT and YENEEA. CDR3 length equals 14 residues. The V and J ends lost 1 base and 1 base respectively, with 8 bases between them. The CDR3 nucleotides read TGTGCCAGCAGCTTAGGCGGTTCTTCCTACGAGCAGTACTTC. Amino acids: CASSLGGSSYEQYF.

The chain has TRBV19 and TRBJ1-3, with unresolved D. This CDR3 spans 14 amino acids. Germline V gene lookup returns CDR1 LNHDA and CDR2 SQIVND (reference sequence). The V gene lost 3 bases and the J gene lost 1 base, with 7 bases spanning the gap. The CDR3 sequence is CASSIGQSGNTIYF. The CDR3 DNA follows: TGTGCCAGTAGTATTGGGCAATCTGGAAACACCATATATTTT.

This chain's CDR3 is CASSQPEGRTREQFF. In DNA, the CDR3 is TGTGCCAGCAGCCAACCCGAGGGACGAACAAGGGAGCAGTTCTTC. The V and J genes are TRBV7-3 and TRBJ2-1; D possibly matches TRBD1 or TRBD2 (5 bases each). Germline V gene sequence: CDR1 SGHTA, CDR2 FQGTGA. The CDR3 is 15 amino acids. The ends were cut back, 5 bases at V and 10 bases at J, with 21 bases in the middle.

The chain uses TRBV19 and TRBJ2-7; 8 bases line up with TRBD1. With 6 bases clipped from V and 7 bases from J, the junction kept 14 bases outside the gene matches. The CDR3 runs 15 residues. The germline CDR1 and CDR2 sequences are LNHDA and SQIVND (reference sequence). The CDR3 bases are TGTGCCAGTAGCCCGGGACAGGTCCTACTGAGGGAGCAGTACTTC. It codes for CASSPGQVLLREQYF.

The chain carries TRBV5-1 and TRBJ2-2; 9 bases map to TRBD2. The ends lost 0 bases at V and 1 base at J; junction bases unmatched: 7. The CDR3 runs to 18 residues. Germline CDR1 SGHRS, CDR2 YFSETQ. The CDR3 here is CASSLEPASGKNTGELFF. CDR3 coding DNA: TGCGCCAGCAGCTTGGAACCGGCTAGCGGGAAGAACACCGGGGAGCTGTTTTTT.

The CDR3 reads CASSFLVGSYNEQFF. As DNA, the CDR3 is TGTGCCAGCAGCTTTTTGGTAGGGTCCTACAATGAGCAGTTCTTC. The rearrangement uses TRBV11-2 and TRBJ2-1, with D hard to call. V was shortened by 3 bases and J by 1 base, with 10 bases between the two germline ends. Germline CDR1 and CDR2: SGHAT and FQNNGV. The CDR3 totals 15 residues.

V usage is TRBV5-4 and J usage is TRBJ2-3, with a tentative D call TRBD2 (6 bases). Looked up from germline, CDR1 is SGHNT and CDR2 is YYREEE (reference sequence). Trimming shortened V by 7 bases and J by 2 bases, and 14 bases separated the two germline ends. This CDR3 is built from 14 residues. The CDR3 is CASGEQDYTDTQYF. The CDR3 DNA sequence: TGTGCCAGCGGGGAACAGGACTACACAGATACGCAGTATTTT.

This clone was seen a few times. This sequence joins TRBV10-3 and TRBJ1-4; possibly TRBD1 for D (5 bases). Trimming shortened V by 4 bases and J by 5 bases, and 14 bases separated the two germline ends. Germline CDR1 is ENHRY and CDR2 is SYGVKD. The CDR3 consists of 15 residues. The CDR3 spells CAISGSGGPNEKLFF. CDR3 sequence (DNA): TGTGCCATCAGTGGGAGTGGGGGTCCCAATGAAAAACTGTTTTTT.

The chain carries TRBV6-5 and TRBJ1-4; D is undetermined. There are 15 residues in the CDR3. Germline V gene data show CDR1 as MNHEY and CDR2 as SVGAGI. V lost 5 bases, J lost 7 bases, and 17 bases lay in between. DNA for the CDR3: TGTGCCAGCAGTAAGGTGGACTGGGCGGCTGAAAAACTGTTTTTT. Translating it yields CASSKVDWAAEKLFF.

The CDR3 spells CASSFASGYEQYF. CDR3 in DNA: TGTGCCAGCTCATTCGCCAGCGGCTACGAGCAGTACTTC. This chain connects TRBV18 to TRBJ2-7, with D possibly matching TRBD2 (5 bases). Per germline, CDR1 KGHSH and CDR2 LQKENI. This CDR3 has 13 residues. V was shortened by 5 bases and J by 3 bases, with 11 bases between the two germline ends.

V is TRBV29-1 and J is TRBJ2-1; 9 bases agree with TRBD1. This CDR3 has 13 amino acids. The V gene end was trimmed by 2 bases and the J gene end by 6 bases; junction bases not matched to a gene: 2. CDR1 and CDR2 from the germline V gene are SQVTM and ANQGSEA. CDR3 protein: CSVEPGQGNEQFF. As DNA, the CDR3 is TGCAGCGTTGAACCGGGACAGGGCAATGAGCAGTTCTTC.

This rearrangement joins TRBV11-3 to TRBJ2-1; the D gene is possibly TRBD1 (6 bases). The V gene's germline CDR1 is SGHNT and CDR2 YENEEA. Trimming removed 5 bases at V and 0 bases at J, with 17 bases between. The CDR3 sequence is 17 residues long. CDR3 sequence: CASSPALDRSSYNEQFF. The CDR3 nucleotides read TGTGCCAGCAGCCCCGCACTTGACAGGAGCTCCTACAATGAGCAGTTCTTC.

This chain joins TRBV18 and TRBJ2-7; perhaps D is TRBD1 or TRBD2 (5 bases each). V was trimmed by 3 bases and J by 0 bases, leaving 12 bases between them. The germline CDR1 and CDR2 sequences are KGHSH and LQKENI. The CDR3 contains 15 residues. CDR3 nucleotides: TGTGCCAGCTCACCCGAACGGGACGGCTCCTACGAGCAGTACTTC. Protein: CASSPERDGSYEQYF.

The chain employs TRBV9 and TRBJ2-7, with D perhaps being TRBD1 or TRBD2 (7 bases each). Trimming shortened V by 4 bases and J by 5 bases, and 19 bases separated the two germline ends. The CDR3 is made up of 15 amino acids. Looked up from germline, CDR1 is SGDLS and CDR2 is YYNGEE. CDR3 nucleotide sequence: TGTGCCAGCAGCCCCCGACAGGGAGGGCTGGACGAGCAGTACTTC. Its protein product is CASSPRQGGLDEQYF.